This T cell receptor (beta chain) was identified during a study of tumor-infiltrating lymphocytes in localized non-small cell lung cancer. The data were produced by immunoSEQ multiplex PCR, yet TCRdb's version contains in-frame clones alone and is incomplete. The data hold about 9,200 clones, with roughly four fifths observed a single time. Germline CDR1 reads SQVTM; CDR2 reads ANQGSEA. Trimming left V 8 bases short and J 8 bases short, with 19 bases between. This CDR3 region has 13 residues. The chain combines TRBV29-1 with TRBJ2-1; no clear D. The sequence derives from a human donor with non-small cell lung cancer. The material sequenced was uninvolved lung tissue not adjacent to the tumor. CDR3 in amino acids: CSRRTGRSDEQFF. CDR3 DNA sequence: TGCAGCCGGCGTACCGGGCGGAGTGATGAGCAGTTCTTC.